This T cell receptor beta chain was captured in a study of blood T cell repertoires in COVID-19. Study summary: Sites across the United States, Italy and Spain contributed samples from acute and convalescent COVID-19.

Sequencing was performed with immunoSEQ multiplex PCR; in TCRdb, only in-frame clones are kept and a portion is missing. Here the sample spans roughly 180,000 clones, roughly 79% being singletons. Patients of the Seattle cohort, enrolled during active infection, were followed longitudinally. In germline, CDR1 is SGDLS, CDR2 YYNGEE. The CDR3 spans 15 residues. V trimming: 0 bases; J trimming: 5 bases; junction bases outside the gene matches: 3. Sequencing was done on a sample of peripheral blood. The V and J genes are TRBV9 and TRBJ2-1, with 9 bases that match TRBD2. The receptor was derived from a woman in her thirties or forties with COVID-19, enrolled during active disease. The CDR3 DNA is TGTGCCAGCAGCGTAGGTAGCGGGAGCGACAATGAGCAGTTCTTC. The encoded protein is CASSVGSGSDNEQFF.